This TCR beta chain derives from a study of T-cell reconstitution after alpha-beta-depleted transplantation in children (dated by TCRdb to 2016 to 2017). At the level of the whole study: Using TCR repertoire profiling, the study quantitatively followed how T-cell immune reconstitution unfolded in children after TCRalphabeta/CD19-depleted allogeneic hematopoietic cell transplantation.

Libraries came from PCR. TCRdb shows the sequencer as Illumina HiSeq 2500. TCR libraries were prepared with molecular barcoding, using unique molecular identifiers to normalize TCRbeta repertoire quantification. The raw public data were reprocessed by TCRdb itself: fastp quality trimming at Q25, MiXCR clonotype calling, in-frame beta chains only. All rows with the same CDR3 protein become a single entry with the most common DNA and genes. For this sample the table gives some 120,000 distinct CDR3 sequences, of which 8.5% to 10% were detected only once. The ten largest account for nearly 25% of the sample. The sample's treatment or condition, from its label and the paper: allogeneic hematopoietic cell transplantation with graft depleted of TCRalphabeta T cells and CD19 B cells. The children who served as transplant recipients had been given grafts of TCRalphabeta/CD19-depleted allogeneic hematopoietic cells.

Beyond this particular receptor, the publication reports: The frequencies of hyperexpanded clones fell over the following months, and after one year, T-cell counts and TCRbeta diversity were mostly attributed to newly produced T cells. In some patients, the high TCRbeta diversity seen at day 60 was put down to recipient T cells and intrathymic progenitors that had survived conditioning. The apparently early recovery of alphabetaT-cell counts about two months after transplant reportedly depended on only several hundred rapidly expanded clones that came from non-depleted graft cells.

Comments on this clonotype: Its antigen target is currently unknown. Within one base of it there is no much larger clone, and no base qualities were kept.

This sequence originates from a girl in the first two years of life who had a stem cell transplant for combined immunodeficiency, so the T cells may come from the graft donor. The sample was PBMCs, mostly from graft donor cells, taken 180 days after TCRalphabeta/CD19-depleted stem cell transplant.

The nucleotide sequence is given as TGTGCCAGCAGCCCAACTAGGGAAGATGAGCAGTTCTTC. This gives the protein CASSPTREDEQFF. The V and J genes are TRBV6-1 and TRBJ2-1; a tentative D match to TRBD2 spans 5 bases. Via the germline V gene, CDR1 is MNHNS and CDR2 SASEGT. Trimming costs V 6 bases and J 8 bases, and their ends lie 14 bases apart. Including cysteine and phenylalanine, the CDR3 has 13 amino acids. Only the CDR3 DNA stays, 39 bases, in frame from base 1.